The next 21 T cell receptor beta chains were all read from a single sample in a study of ipilimumab plus nivolumab after autologous stem cell transplantation. The table came from immunoSEQ multiplex PCR; TCRdb's copy has only in-frame clones and leaves some out. The table lists 7,500 to 10,000 clones, 60% to 75% of them singletons, with 15% to 20% in the top ten. Sequenced here: PBMCs, sampled in a trial of ipilimumab plus nivolumab as post-transplant consolidation. The origin of the receptors is a female donor with multiple myeloma.

The chain employs TRBV7-8 and TRBJ2-1, with D perhaps TRBD1 (5 bases). Germline CDR1 is SGHVS and CDR2 is FQNEAQ. The CDR3 sequence is 14 residues long. V gave up 0 bases and J gave up 8 bases, with 11 bases separating them. The CDR3 region has the DNA TGTGCCAGCAGCTTAGCCCCGTGGGGCGATGAGCAGTTCTTC. Translated, it gives CASSLAPWGDEQFF.

Only one count was recorded for this clone. The chain uses TRBV5-5 and TRBJ2-1; D gene unclear. The V end was cut by 4 bases, the J end by 2 bases, with 13 bases between. Germline V lookup: CDR1 SGHKS, CDR2 YYEKEE (reference sequence). This CDR3 spans 15 amino acids. CDR3 DNA sequence: TGTGCCAGCAGCGTCAGCTGGAGAACCTACAATGAGCAGTTCTTC. Its protein is CASSVSWRTYNEQFF.

J is TRBJ2-6 and V is TRBV9, with D tentatively TRBD2 (5 bases). Germline V gene sequence: CDR1 SGDLS, CDR2 YYNGEE. Trimming pared 6 bases from V and 3 bases from J, leaving 7 bases between. The CDR3 consists of 13 residues. The CDR3 reads CASTGYGANVLTF. CDR3 nucleotide sequence: TGTGCCAGCACGGGGTATGGGGCCAACGTCCTGACTTTC.

The V call is TRBV5-1, the J call TRBJ1-6; 7 bases fit TRBD1. Trimming took 4 bases from V and 4 from J; bases not matched to a gene: 11. The CDR3 length is 17 residues. CDR1 and CDR2 from the germline V gene are SGHRS and YFSETQ. The CDR3 reads CASSSGNRGVYNSPLHF. The CDR3 DNA reads TGCGCCAGCAGCAGTGGGAACAGGGGAGTTTATAATTCACCCCTCCACTTT.

The table lists this clone with a count of one. The CDR3 nucleotides read TGTGCCAGCAGCAAAGGTTGTGTGTTTGGGGAAGCTTTCTTT. Encoded protein: CASSKGCVFGEAFF. The chain joins TRBV21-1 to TRBJ1-1. TRBV21-1 is marked as a pseudogene. The CDR3 extends over 14 amino acids.

The chain uses TRBV7-9 and TRBJ2-1, with 7 bases lining up with TRBD2. The CDR3 is 14 residues long. Germline-derived CDR1 and CDR2 are SEHNR and FQNEAQ (reference sequence). V was pared by 5 bases and J by 10 bases, with 11 bases of the junction left unmatched. In nucleotides, the CDR3 is TGTGCCAGCAGCACTCAGAGATCACTAGCGGAGCAGTTCTTC. This gives the protein CASSTQRSLAEQFF.

The chain joins TRBV9 to TRBJ2-3; 10 bases line up with TRBD2. Germline CDR1 is SGDLS and CDR2 is YYNGEE. With V trimmed by 2 bases and J by 2 bases, 2 bases remained unmatched. CDR3 size: 15 residues. The CDR3: CASSVLAGDTDTQYF. As DNA, the CDR3 is TGTGCCAGCAGCGTTCTAGCGGGAGACACAGATACGCAGTATTTT.

The gene calls are TRBV19 and TRBJ1-5; D not resolved. This CDR3 region has 15 residues. Per the germline V gene, CDR1 is LNHDA and CDR2 is SQIVND (reference sequence). V lost 6 bases to trimming and J lost 4 bases, with 16 bases between them. CDR3 DNA: TGTGCCAGTAGAACGTTAGGGCCGCAAAATCAGCCCCAGCATTTT. This translates into CASRTLGPQNQPQHF.

This chain uses TRBV5-4 with TRBJ1-1, with 9 bases lining up with TRBD1. There are 14 residues in the CDR3. Germline CDR1 is SGHNT and CDR2 is YYREEE (reference sequence). V lost 3 bases, J lost 4 bases, and 4 bases stayed unmatched. The CDR3 region has the DNA TGTGCCAGCAGCTCGGACAGGGGAAGCACTGAAGCTTTCTTT. Translated, it gives CASSSDRGSTEAFF.

V and J are TRBV9 and TRBJ2-7; D not resolved. V lost 0 bases, J lost 2 bases, and 12 bases lay in between. Germline V gene lookup returns CDR1 SGDLS and CDR2 YYNGEE. This CDR3 is 15 amino acids long. This CDR3 reads CASSVGTESPYEQYF. In DNA form, the CDR3 reads TGTGCCAGCAGCGTAGGGACCGAGTCGCCCTACGAGCAGTACTTC.

This clone was detected only a few times. This chain connects TRBV18 to TRBJ1-2; D unclear. Germline V gene sequence: CDR1 KGHSH, CDR2 LQKENI. V gave up 2 bases and J gave up 5 bases, with 12 bases separating them. This CDR3 spans 14 amino acids. The DNA for the CDR3 is TGTGCCAGCTCACCAGTATCGGGCCGATATGGCTACACCTTC. Translating gives CASSPVSGRYGYTF.

This clone was detected a few times. This CDR3 is also generated by other DNA sequences in the sample. This rearrangement joins TRBV27 to TRBJ2-3, with unresolved D. Germline V gives CDR1 MNHEY, CDR2 SMNVEV (reference sequence). This CDR3 contains 12 residues. V dropped 5 bases and J dropped 0 bases, with 3 bases sitting between them. This chain's CDR3 is CASSPSTDTQYF. CDR3 in DNA: TGTGCCAGCAGTCCTAGCACAGATACGCAGTATTTT.

The gene calls are TRBV4-2 and TRBJ2-7; weak D call: TRBD1 (6 bases). The germline V and J ends were trimmed by 5 bases and 5 bases, with 10 bases remaining between them. Looked up from germline, CDR1 is LGHNA and CDR2 is YNFKEQ. This CDR3 is built from 12 residues. The CDR3 region is CASSLYRDEQYF. The CDR3, as DNA: TGTGCCAGCAGCTTGTACAGGGACGAGCAGTACTTC.

This clone is large (0.1 to 1%). CDR3 sequence (DNA): TGCGCCAGCAGCCACCGGACTAGCTCTAAGGACGAGCAGTACTTC. Its translation is CASSHRTSSKDEQYF. This chain connects TRBV4-1 to TRBJ2-7; 8 bases are a match to TRBD2. The CDR3 contains 15 residues. Trimming removed 3 bases from V and 5 bases from J; junction bases left unmatched: 9. Looked up from germline, CDR1 is MGHRA and CDR2 is YSYEKL.

The chain employs TRBV7-3 and TRBJ2-3, with no clear D. CDR3 length: 15 amino acids. The germline V gene encodes CDR1 SGHTA and CDR2 FQGTGA. Trimming took off 5 bases at V and 0 bases at J, with 12 bases between the two ends. In nucleotides, the CDR3 is TGTGCCAGCAGCCCCGTACAAGGCAGCACAGATACGCAGTATTTT. Translating gives CASSPVQGSTDTQYF.

This clone was seen more than once but under ten times. V usage is TRBV19 and J usage is TRBJ1-5; maybe TRBD1 (6 bases). This CDR3 is 13 amino acids long. CDR1 is LNHDA, CDR2 SQIVND, per germline (reference sequence). V lost 5 bases and J 6 bases, leaving 11 bases between the germline ends. CDR3 DNA sequence: TGTGCCAGTAGTGGGGGGCTGAGTCAGCCCCAGCATTTT. Protein product: CASSGGLSQPQHF.

J is TRBJ2-1 and V is TRBV7-4, with 9 bases aligning to TRBD1. J lost 8 bases, V lost 3 bases, and 8 bases had no gene match. Germline V gene lookup returns CDR1 SGHVT and CDR2 SQSDAQ. The CDR3 has 15 residues. This CDR3 is CASSLGTGNFDEQFF. Written as DNA, the CDR3 is TGTGCCAGCAGCTTGGGGACAGGGAACTTCGATGAGCAGTTCTTC. Using reference TRBV7-4 and TRBJ2-1 for the parts outside the CDR3, the full variable domain is GAGVSQSPRYKVAKRGRDVALRCDSISGHVTLYWYRQTLGQGSEVLTYSQSDAQRDKSGRPSGRFSAERPERSVSTLKIQRTEQGDSAVYLCASSLGTGNFDEQFFGPGTRLTVL.

J is TRBJ2-7 and V is TRBV7-8; D may be TRBD1 (6 bases). V was pared by 5 bases and J by 2 bases, with 16 bases between. CDR3 length: 15 residues. CDR1 is SGHVS and CDR2 is FQNEAQ in the germline V gene. The chain's CDR3 is CASSRGITGTYEQYF. CDR3 coding DNA: TGTGCCAGCAGCCGCGGAATTACAGGGACCTACGAGCAGTACTTC.

V is TRBV19 and J is TRBJ2-1; the match to TRBD1 covers 7 bases. The CDR3 consists of 13 residues. V dropped 3 bases and J dropped 5; count of bases not matched to a gene: 1. The germline gives CDR1 LNHDA, CDR2 SQIVND (reference sequence). Here the CDR3 DNA reads TGTGCCAGTAGTATCGGGACAGACAATGAGCAGTTCTTC. Encoded protein: CASSIGTDNEQFF.

The rearrangement joins TRBV6-1 to TRBJ1-1, with D hard to call. V was cut by 5 bases and J by 0 bases, with 13 bases left in between. Germline V gene data show CDR1 as MNHNS and CDR2 as SASEGT. CDR3 size: 15 residues. As DNA, the CDR3 is TGTGCCAGCAGTCTAGAAGGGAACATGAACACTGAAGCTTTCTTT. Translated: CASSLEGNMNTEAFF.

V is TRBV4-2 and J is TRBJ2-7; the D gene is possibly TRBD2 (5 bases). The V end was cut by 3 bases, the J end by 2 bases, with 11 bases between. Germline V gives CDR1 LGHNA, CDR2 YNFKEQ. The CDR3 has 14 residues. This CDR3 is CASSHARGTYEQYF. The CDR3 DNA is TGTGCCAGCAGCCACGCCCGGGGAACCTACGAGCAGTACTTC.